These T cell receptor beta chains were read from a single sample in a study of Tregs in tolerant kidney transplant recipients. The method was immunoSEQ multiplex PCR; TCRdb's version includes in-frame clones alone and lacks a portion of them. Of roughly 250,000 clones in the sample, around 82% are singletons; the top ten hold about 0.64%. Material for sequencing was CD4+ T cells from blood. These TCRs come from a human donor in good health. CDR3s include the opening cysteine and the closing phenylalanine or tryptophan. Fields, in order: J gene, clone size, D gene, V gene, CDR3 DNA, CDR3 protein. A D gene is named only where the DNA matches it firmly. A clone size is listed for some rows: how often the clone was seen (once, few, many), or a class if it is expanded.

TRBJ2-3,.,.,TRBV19,TGTGCCAGTAGTATAGGATTCCTTGGGACTAGCACAGATACGCAGTATTTT,CASSIGFLGTSTDTQYF
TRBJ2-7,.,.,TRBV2,TGTGCCAGCATAAGTAACGGATTTTCCTACGAGCAGTACTTC,CASISNGFSYEQYF
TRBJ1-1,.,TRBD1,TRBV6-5,TGTGCCAGCAGTTCAGACAGGGTGCGTCCTGGAGCTTTCTTT,CASSSDRVRPGAFF
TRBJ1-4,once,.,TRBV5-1,TGCGCCAGCAGAGTGACAGTGGCAACTAATGAAAAACTGTTTTTT,CASRVTVATNEKLFF
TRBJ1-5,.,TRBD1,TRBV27,TGTGCCAGCAGACCTAACAGGGGGCCTAGCAATCAGCCCCAGCATTTT,CASRPNRGPSNQPQHF
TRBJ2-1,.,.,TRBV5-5,TGTGCCAGCAGCTTGATCAAGGCGAGCTCCTACAATGAGCAGTTCTTC,CASSLIKASSYNEQFF
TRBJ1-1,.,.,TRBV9,TGTGCCAGCAGCGTAGAGGGGGTAGGGTTGAACACTGAAGCTTTCTTT,CASSVEGVGLNTEAFF
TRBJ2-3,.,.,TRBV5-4,TGTGCCAGCAGCTTGGCCGTGGCGGGGCCGGCAGATACGCAGTATTTT,CASSLAVAGPADTQYF
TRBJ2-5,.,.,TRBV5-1,TGCGCCAGCAGGTTTCCGGGACGTTACCAAGAGACCCAGTACTTC,CASRFPGRYQETQYF
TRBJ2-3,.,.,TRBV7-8,TGTGCCAGCAGCCTGGGCCAGGCAGATACGCAGTATTTT,CASSLGQADTQYF
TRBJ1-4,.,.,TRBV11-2,TGTGCCAGCAGCTTAATTCCAGGGAGCACTAATGAAAAACTGTTTTTT,CASSLIPGSTNEKLFF
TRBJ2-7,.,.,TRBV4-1,TGCGCCAGCAGCCGGCCTCCTGTGGGGGACAACATCTACGAGCAGTACTTC,CASSRPPVGDNIYEQYF
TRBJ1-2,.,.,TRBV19,TGTGCCAGTAGGGACCCGAGGGGGAACTATGGCTACACCTTC,CASRDPRGNYGYTF
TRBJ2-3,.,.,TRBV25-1,TGTGCCAGCAGTGAAGACCCCCTTGTTACGCAGTATTTT,CASSEDPLVTQYF
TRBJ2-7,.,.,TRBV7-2,TGTGCCAGCAGCTTGACTGCCCTCGAGCAGTACTTC,CASSLTALEQYF
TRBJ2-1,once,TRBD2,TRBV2,TGTGCCAGCTCCCTGGCCCGCGGGGGGCTCTACAATGAGCAGTTCTTC,CASSLARGGLYNEQFF
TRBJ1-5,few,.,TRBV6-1,TGTGCCACCTATACCCTGCGGATTTGGCATTTT,CATYTLRIWHF
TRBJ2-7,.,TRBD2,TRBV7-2,TGTGCCAGCAGCTTAGGCGGGGGGTTCCCCGGTTCGCTTTACTTC,CASSLGGGFPGSLYF
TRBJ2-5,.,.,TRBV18,TGTGCCAGCTCACCGGGCGCGGAGGGAGAGACCCAGTACTTC,CASSPGAEGETQYF
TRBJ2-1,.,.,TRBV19,TGTGCCAGTAGTATTTGGGGAAACAATGAGCAGTTCTTC,CASSIWGNNEQFF
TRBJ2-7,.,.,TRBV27,TGTGCCAGCAAAACACAGGGGGAAAGCGGGAGGAGCTCCTACGAGCAGTACTTC,CASKTQGESGRSSYEQYF
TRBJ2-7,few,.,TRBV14,TGTGCCAGCAGCCAGGTGACGTTCGGCGAGCAGTACTTC,CASSQVTFGEQYF
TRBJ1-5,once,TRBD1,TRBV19,TGTGCCAGTAGTGTCGGGACAGGGGCCTTAAGCAATCAGCCCCAGCATTTT,CASSVGTGALSNQPQHF
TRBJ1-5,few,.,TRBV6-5,TGTGCCAGCAGTTACCGGGAGGGAGGCCAGCCCCAGCATTTT,CASSYREGGQPQHF
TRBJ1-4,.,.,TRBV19,TGTGCCAGTAGTCGGTCACTTGAAGAAAAACTGTTTTTT,CASSRSLEEKLFF
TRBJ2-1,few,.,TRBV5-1,TGCGCCAGCAGCTTGGATACTAGTGCAGCTGAGCAGTTCTTC,CASSLDTSAAEQFF
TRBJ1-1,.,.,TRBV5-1,TGCGCCAGCAGCTTTGACACTCCAGGGCAAGCTTTCTTT,CASSFDTPGQAFF
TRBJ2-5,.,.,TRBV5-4,TGTGCCAGCAGCTTGGGGGGGGACATAAGGGTTTGGGAGACCCAGTACTTC,CASSLGGDIRVWETQYF
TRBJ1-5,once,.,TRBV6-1,TGTGCCGCTAGACGGGGTGTGAGTCCCCAGCATTTT,CAARRGVSPQHF
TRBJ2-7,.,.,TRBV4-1,TGCGCCAGCAGCCAAGCTCCCCCGCGACGGGACTTCTACGAGCAGTACTTC,CASSQAPPRRDFYEQYF
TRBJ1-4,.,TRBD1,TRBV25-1,TGTGCCAGCAGTGCGGACAGGGGGCTCGAAAAACTGTTTTTT,CASSADRGLEKLFF
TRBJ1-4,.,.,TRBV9,TGTGCCAGCAGCGTAGGGTCAGGGACCACTAATGAAAAACTGTTTTTT,CASSVGSGTTNEKLFF
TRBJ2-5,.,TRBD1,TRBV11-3,TGTGCCAGCAGCCAGGGACAGGAGGGGGAGACCCAGTACTTC,CASSQGQEGETQYF
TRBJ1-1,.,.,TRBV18,TGTGCCAGCTCCCCCGCGGCGTCGAACACTGAAGCTTTCTTT,CASSPAASNTEAFF
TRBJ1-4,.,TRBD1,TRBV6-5,TGTGCCAGCAGTCGCCACAGGGGAGTGAATGAAAAACTGTTTTTT,CASSRHRGVNEKLFF
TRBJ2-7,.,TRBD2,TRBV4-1,TGCGCCAGCAGCCTGAGCGGGAGGCAATACGAGCAGTACTTC,CASSLSGRQYEQYF
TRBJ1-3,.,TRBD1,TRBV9,TGTGCCAGCAGCGTAGATCCGGGACAGGGGGCTGGAAACACCATATACTTT,CASSVDPGQGAGNTIYF
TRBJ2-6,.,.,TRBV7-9,TGTGCCAGCAGCCCCAATAGACAGGTTCTCTCTGGGGCCAACGTCCTGACTTTC,CASSPNRQVLSGANVLTF
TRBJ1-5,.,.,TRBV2,TGTGCCAGCAGTGAACGAAGCTATAGCAATCAGCCCCAGCATTTT,CASSERSYSNQPQHF
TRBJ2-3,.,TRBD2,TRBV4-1,TGCGCCAGCAGCCAAGTCCTCGGCGGGAGCGCTTGGAATACGCAGTATTTT,CASSQVLGGSAWNTQYF
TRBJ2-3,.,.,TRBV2,TGTGCCAGCAGTGTCCAAACCAGCACAGATACGCAGTATTTT,CASSVQTSTDTQYF
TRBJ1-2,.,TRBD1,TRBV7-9,TGTGCCAGCAGCCGGAACCGGGACAGGGGCTATGGCTACACCTTC,CASSRNRDRGYGYTF
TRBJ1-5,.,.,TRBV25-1,TGTGCCAGCAGTGACCTTAGGCCTAATCAGCCCCAGCATTTT,CASSDLRPNQPQHF
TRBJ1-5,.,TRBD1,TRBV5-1,TGCGCCAGCAGCGCCGGGACAGGGACAAATCAGCCCCAGCATTTT,CASSAGTGTNQPQHF
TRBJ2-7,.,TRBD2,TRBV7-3,TGTGCCAGCAGCAAGAACGCCTACGGCGGGGGGAACGAGCAGTACTTC,CASSKNAYGGGNEQYF
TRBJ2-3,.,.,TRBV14,TGTGCCAGCAGCTATCAACGCGGCGGGGTACCAGATACGCAGTATTTT,CASSYQRGGVPDTQYF
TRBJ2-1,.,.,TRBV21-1,TGTGCCAGCAGCAATTACTCCGCGGGACGCCGGTACAATGAGCAGTTCTTC,CASSNYSAGRRYNEQFF